This TCR beta chain was found in a study of shared clonotypes between healthy human individuals. General study results and limits: Clonotype sharing among donors, it was expected, would be affected by sequencing depth.

The CDR3 is made up of 15 amino acids. Germline V gene data show CDR1 as SGHRS and CDR2 as YFSETQ. The ends were cut back, 4 bases at V and 2 bases at J, with 16 bases in the middle. DNA input for the unsorted PBMC replicate PCRs was 250 to 300 ng, approximately 30,000 T cell genomes. This table comes from immunoSEQ multiplex PCR, and its TCRdb copy is limited to in-frame clones, with some not included. The data hold some 530,000 clones, with over 75% observed a single time. With regard to this clone: Its specificity is not known.

Donation came from healthy HIV-negative adults that had no recent acute infections or vaccinations. This TCR came from a woman aged 40 to 50 in good health. Some clones in this sample may be carry-over from other donors' samples. The sequenced sample consisted of PBMCs. The chain joins TRBV5-1 to TRBJ2-7; the D gene is possibly TRBD1 (6 bases). For the CDR3, the DNA is TGCGCCAGCAGCCCGGCATGGGGGCGGACCTACGAGCAGTACTTC. Protein sequence: CASSPAWGRTYEQYF.